This T cell receptor (beta chain) was recorded in a study of Ad26.COV2.S vaccination and SARS-CoV-2 variants. Background on the study: Donor was assigned to the Ad26.COV2.S arm of trial COV1001. Ad26.COV2.S shots went into the muscle once or twice, 56 days apart. Study findings and constraints: Higher spike-specific TCR breadth was found in vaccine recipients than in placebo recipients.

This CDR3 is built from 16 residues. The germline CDR1 and CDR2 sequences are SGHKS and YYEKEE (reference sequence). The V gene lost 0 bases and the J gene lost 8 bases, with 18 bases spanning the gap. Treatment noted: roughly 20 received Ad26.COV2.S at low or high dose, single or two shots; about five received placebo; per-sample allocation not given. Sampling took place 63 days after the first vaccine or placebo injection. Of note for this clone: Its specificity is not known.

TCRdb's copy holds only in-frame clones and misses some; the assay was immunoSEQ multiplex PCR. Of a few hundred thousand clones listed, 90% are singletons. This material consisted of peripheral blood, taken in a trial of Ad26.COV2.S vaccine versus placebo. The chain employs TRBV5-5 and TRBJ2-1; no definite D call. The origin of this receptor is a person between 18 and 65 years old who received the Ad26.COV2.S COVID-19 vaccine or a placebo. The CDR3 protein is CASSLGRPSVVDEQFF. In nucleotides, the CDR3 is TGTGCCAGCAGCTTGGGTCGCCCCTCGGTGGTTGATGAGCAGTTCTTC.